A single T cell receptor (beta chain) is shown here with its context. Its antigen is undetermined. The data stem from a study of T cell repertoires in cytomegalovirus infection. The V and J ends lost 6 bases and 7 bases respectively, with 16 bases between them. The CDR3 is made up of 15 amino acids. Germline V lookup: CDR1 LNHDA, CDR2 SQIVND (reference sequence). Each CDR3 protein is one row after TCRdb ran MiXCR on the reads. The data show 800,000 to 950,000 distinct CDR3 sequences, about 33% seen once. V usage is TRBV19 and J usage is TRBJ1-6, with a possible D match to TRBD1 (5 bases). This sequence was found in a human donor in good health (CMV status not recorded). Some clones in this sample may be carry-over from other donors' samples. The source was cultured CD8+ T cells from PBMCs, collected from culture after CMV antigen stimulation. CDR3: CASRLGGKGNSPLHF. For the CDR3, the DNA is TGTGCCAGTAGATTGGGGGGAAAAGGAAATTCACCCCTCCACTTT.